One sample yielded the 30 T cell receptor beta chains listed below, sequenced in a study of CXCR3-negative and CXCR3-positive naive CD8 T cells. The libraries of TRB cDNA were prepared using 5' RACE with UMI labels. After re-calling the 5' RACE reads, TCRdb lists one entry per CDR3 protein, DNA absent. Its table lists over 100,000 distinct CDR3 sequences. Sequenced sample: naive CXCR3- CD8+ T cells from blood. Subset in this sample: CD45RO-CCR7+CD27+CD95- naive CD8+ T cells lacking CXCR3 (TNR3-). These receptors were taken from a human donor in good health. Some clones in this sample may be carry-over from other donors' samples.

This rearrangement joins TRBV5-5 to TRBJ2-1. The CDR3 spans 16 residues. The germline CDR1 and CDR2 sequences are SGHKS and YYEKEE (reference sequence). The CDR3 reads CASSPLGLGPYNEQFF.

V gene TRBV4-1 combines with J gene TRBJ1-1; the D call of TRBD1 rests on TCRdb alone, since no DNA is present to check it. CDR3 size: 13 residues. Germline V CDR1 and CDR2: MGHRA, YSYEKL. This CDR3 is CATGGLLNTEAFF.

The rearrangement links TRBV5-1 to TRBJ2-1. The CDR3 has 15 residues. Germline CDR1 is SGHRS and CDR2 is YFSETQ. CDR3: CATVVQHSPYNEQFF.

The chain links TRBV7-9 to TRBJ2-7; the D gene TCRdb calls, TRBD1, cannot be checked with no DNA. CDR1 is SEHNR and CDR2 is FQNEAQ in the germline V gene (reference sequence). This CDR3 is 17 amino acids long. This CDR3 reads CASSSRPGRDREVEQYF.

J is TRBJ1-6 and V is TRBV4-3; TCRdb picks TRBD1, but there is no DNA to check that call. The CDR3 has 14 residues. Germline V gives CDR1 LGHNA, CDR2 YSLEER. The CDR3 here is CASSPDPGRSPLHF.

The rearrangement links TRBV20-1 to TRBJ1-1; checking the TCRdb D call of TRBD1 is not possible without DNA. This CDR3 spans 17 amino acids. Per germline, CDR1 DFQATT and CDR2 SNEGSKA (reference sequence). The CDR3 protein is CSATSGTGLVVGTEAFF.

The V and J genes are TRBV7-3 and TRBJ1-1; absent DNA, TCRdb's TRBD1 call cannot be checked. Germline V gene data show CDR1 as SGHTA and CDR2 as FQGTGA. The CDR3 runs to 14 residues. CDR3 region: CASSPETGASEAFF. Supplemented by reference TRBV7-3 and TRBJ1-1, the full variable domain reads GAGVSQTPSNKVTEKGKYVELRCDPISGHTALYWYRQSLGQGPEFLIYFQGTGAADDSGLPNDRFFAVRPEGSVSTLKIQRTERGDSAVYLCASSPETGASEAFFGQGTRLTVV.

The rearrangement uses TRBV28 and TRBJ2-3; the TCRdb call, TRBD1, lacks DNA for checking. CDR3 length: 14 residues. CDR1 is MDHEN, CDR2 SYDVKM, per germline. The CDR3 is CASSRRGGTDTQYF.

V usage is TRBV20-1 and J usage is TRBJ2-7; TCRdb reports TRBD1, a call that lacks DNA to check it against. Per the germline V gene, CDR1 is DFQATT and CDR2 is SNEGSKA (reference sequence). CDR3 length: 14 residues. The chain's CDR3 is CSARSTGSTYEQYF.

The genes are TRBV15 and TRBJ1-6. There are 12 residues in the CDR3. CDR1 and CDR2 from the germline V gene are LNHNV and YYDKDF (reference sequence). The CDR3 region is CATSSRYSPLHF.

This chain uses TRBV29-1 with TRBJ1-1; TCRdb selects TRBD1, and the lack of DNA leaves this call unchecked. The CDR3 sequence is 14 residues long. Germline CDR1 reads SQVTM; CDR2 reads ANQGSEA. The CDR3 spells CSVESLGGYTEAFF.

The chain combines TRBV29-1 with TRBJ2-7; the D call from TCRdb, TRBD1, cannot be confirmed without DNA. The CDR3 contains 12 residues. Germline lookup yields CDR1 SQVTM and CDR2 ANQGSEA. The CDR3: CSVEYGIGEQYF.

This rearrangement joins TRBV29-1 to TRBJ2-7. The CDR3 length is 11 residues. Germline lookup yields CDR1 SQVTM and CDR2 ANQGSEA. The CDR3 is CSVETASEQYF.

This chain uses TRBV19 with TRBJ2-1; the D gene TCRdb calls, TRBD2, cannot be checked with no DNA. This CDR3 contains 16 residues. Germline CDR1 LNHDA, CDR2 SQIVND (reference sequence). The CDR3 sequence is CASSTISGSGYNEQFF.

This chain's CDR3 is CASSSRGTGTFYEQYF. The chain is built from TRBV27 and TRBJ2-7; TCRdb gives TRBD1 as the D gene, but with no DNA this cannot be confirmed. The CDR3 runs 16 residues. Germline CDR1 and CDR2: MNHEY and SMNVEV (reference sequence).

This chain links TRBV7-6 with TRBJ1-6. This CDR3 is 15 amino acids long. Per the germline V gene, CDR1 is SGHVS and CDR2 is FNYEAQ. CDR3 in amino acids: CASSLLGGDNSPLHF.

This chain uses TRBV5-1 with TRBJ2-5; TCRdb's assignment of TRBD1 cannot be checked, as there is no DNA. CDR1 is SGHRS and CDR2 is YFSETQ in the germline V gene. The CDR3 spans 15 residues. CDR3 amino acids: CASSFGQGAQETQYF. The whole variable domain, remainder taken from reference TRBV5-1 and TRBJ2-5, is KAGVTQTPRYLIKTRGQQVTLSCSPISGHRSVSWYQQTPGQGLQFLFEYFSETQRNKGNFPGRFSGRQFSNSRSEMNVSTLELGDSALYLCASSFGQGAQETQYFGPGTRLLVL.

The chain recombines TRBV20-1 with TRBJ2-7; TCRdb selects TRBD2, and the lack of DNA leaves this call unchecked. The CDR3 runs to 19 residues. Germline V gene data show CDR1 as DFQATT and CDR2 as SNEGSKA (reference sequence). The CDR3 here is CSASLNPTHGLAAAYEQYF.

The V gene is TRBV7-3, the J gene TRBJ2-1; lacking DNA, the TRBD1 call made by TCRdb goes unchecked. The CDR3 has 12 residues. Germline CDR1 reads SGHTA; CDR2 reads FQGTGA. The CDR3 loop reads CASSSVGDEQFF.

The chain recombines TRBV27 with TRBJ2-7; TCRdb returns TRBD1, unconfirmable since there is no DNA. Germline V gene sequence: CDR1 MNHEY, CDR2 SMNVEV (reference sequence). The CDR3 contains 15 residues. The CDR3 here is CASGSGTGIPYEQYF.

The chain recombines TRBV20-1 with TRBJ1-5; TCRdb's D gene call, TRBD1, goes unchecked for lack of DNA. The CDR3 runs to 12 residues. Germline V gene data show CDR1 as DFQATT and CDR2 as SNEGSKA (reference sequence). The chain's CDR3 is CSAGGFNQPQHF.

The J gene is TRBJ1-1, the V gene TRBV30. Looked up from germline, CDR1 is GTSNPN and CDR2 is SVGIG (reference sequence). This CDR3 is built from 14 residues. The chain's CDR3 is CAWSLGTANTEAFF.

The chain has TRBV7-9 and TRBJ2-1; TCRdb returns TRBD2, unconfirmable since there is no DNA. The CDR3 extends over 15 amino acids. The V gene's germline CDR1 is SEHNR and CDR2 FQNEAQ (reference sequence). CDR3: CASRYLAGGNYEQFF.

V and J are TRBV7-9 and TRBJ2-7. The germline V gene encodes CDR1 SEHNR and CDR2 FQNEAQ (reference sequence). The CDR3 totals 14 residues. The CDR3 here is CASSLGQGTHEQYF.

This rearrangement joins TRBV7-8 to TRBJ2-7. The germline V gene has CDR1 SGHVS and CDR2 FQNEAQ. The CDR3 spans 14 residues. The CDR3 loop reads CASSLVDSAYEQYF.

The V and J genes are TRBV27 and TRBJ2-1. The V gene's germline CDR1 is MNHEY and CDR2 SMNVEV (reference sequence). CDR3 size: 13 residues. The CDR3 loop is CASISSENNEQFF.

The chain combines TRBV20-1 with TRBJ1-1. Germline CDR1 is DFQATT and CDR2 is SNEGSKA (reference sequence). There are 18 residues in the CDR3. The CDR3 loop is CSARDLKPTTQMNTEAFF.

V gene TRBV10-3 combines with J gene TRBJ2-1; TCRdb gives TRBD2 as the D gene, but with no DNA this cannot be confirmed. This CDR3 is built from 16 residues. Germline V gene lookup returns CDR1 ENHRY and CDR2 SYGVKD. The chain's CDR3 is CAIMAQRGVSYNEQFF.

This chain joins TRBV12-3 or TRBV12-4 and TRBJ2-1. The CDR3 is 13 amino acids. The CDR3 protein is CASRHLAGHEQFF.

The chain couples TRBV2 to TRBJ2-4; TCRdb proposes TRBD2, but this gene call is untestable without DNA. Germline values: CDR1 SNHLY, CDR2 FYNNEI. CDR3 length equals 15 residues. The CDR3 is CASSEMAGNRNIQYF.